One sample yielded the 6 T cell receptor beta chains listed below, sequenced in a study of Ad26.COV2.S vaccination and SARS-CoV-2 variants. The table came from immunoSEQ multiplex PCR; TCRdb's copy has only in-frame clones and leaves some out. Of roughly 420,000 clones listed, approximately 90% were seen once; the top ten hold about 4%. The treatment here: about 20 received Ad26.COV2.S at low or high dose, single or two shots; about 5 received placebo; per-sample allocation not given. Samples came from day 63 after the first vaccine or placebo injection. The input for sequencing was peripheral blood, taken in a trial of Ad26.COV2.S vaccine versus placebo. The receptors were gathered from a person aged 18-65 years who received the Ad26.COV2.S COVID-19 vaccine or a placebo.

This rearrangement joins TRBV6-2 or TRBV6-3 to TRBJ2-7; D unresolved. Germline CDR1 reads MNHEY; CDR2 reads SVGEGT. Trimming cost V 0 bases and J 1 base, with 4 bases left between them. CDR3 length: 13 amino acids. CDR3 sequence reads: CASSYSPSYEQYF. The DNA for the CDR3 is TGTGCCAGCAGTTACTCCCCTTCCTACGAGCAGTACTTC.

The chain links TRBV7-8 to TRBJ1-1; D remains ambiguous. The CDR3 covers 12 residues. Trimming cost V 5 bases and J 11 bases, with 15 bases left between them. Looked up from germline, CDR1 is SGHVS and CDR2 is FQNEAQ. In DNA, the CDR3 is TGTGCCAGCAGCACCGGGTCTTTGGATGCTTTCTTT. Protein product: CASSTGSLDAFF.

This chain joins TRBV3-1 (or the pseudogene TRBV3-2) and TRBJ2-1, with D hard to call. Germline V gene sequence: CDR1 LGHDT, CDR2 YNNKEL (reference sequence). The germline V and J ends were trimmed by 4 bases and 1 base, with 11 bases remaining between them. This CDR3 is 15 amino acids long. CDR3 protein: CASSRSSISYNEQFF. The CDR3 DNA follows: TGTGCCAGCAGCCGGAGTAGTATTTCCTACAATGAGCAGTTCTTC.

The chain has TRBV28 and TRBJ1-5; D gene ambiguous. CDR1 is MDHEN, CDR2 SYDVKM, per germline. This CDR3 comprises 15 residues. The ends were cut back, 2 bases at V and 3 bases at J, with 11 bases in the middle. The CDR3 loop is CASSLGRGDNQPQHF. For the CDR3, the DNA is TGTGCCAGCAGTTTAGGTCGAGGAGACAATCAGCCCCAGCATTTT.

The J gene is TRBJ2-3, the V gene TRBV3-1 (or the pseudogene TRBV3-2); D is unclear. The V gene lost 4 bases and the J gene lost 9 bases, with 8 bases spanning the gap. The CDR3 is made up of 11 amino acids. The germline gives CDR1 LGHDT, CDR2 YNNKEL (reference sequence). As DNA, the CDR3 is TGTGCCAGCAGCCCCGGATGGACGCAGTATTTT. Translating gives CASSPGWTQYF.

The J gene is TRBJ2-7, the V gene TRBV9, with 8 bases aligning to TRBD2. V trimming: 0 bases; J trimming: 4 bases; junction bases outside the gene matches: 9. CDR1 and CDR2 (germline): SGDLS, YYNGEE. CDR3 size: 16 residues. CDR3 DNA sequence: TGTGCCAGCAGCGTAGGCCACGGACTAGCCCCGTACGAGCAGTACTTC. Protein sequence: CASSVGHGLAPYEQYF. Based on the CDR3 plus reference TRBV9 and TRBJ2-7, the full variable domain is DSGVTQTPKHLITATGQRVTLRCSPRSGDLSVYWYQQSLDQGLQFLIQYYNGEERAKGNILERFSAQQFPDLHSELNLSSLELGDSALYFCASSVGHGLAPYEQYFGPGTRLTVT.